Listed below are T cell receptor beta chains from one sample, sequenced in a study of OX40 agonist ivuxolimab in advanced cancers. TCRdb's copy holds only in-frame clones and misses some; the assay was immunoSEQ multiplex PCR. This sample has just under 75,000 clones, with about 90% found just once. The sample here was CD4+ or CD8+ T cells sorted from blood, taken in a trial of the OX40 agonist ivuxolimab. Receptor source: an adult with an advanced solid tumor such as melanoma, head and neck, liver or kidney cancer. Each CDR3 is given with its conserved first and last residue. Each record gives: clone size, V gene, D gene, J gene, CDR3 protein, CDR3 DNA. The D gene is left open where the match is weak. Size is stated for part of the rows, as once, few or many counts, or as a class when the clone is expanded.

size: NA
V: TRBV7-9
D: NA
J: TRBJ2-7
CDR3: CASSLTLAEQYF
DNA: TGTGCCAGCAGCTTAACTCTGGCGGAGCAGTACTTC

size: NA
V: TRBV27
D: NA
J: TRBJ1-2
CDR3: CASSTSNVYGYTF
DNA: TGTGCCAGCAGCACGAGTAATGTTTATGGCTACACCTTC

size: NA
V: TRBV6-1
D: TRBD2
J: TRBJ2-7
CDR3: CASSESVLLAGGSALYF
DNA: TGTGCCAGCAGTGAATCAGTTCTATTAGCGGGAGGCTCAGCTCTGTACTTC

size: once
V: TRBV2
D: TRBD1
J: TRBJ1-1
CDR3: CASSEDRTGSTTEAFF
DNA: TGTGCCAGCAGTGAAGATAGGACAGGGTCTACCACTGAAGCTTTCTTT

size: once
V: TRBV6-6
D: NA
J: TRBJ2-1
CDR3: CASSYSKTLNEQFF
DNA: TGTGCCAGCAGTTACTCGAAGACTCTTAATGAGCAGTTCTTC

size: NA
V: TRBV9
D: TRBD1
J: TRBJ2-5
CDR3: CASSVAGTGTVQETQYF
DNA: TGTGCCAGCAGCGTAGCCGGGACAGGTACGGTCCAAGAGACCCAGTACTTC

size: NA
V: TRBV7-2
D: NA
J: TRBJ2-6
CDR3: CASSLNGANVLTF
DNA: TGTGCCAGCAGCTTGAATGGGGCCAACGTCCTGACTTTC

size: NA
V: TRBV10-3
D: NA
J: TRBJ2-1
CDR3: CAIEGSDNEQFF
DNA: TGTGCCATCGAAGGGTCGGACAATGAGCAGTTCTTC

size: NA
V: TRBV7-6
D: NA
J: TRBJ1-1
CDR3: CASSRGGGTEAFF
DNA: TGTGCCAGCAGCCGCGGGGGAGGTACCGAAGCTTTCTTT

size: NA
V: TRBV29-1
D: TRBD2
J: TRBJ2-1
CDR3: CSVAAGDQYNEQFF
DNA: TGCAGCGTTGCGGCGGGAGACCAGTACAATGAGCAGTTCTTC

size: NA
V: TRBV19
D: TRBD1
J: TRBJ2-6
CDR3: CASSFSGQGSGGANVLTF
DNA: TGTGCCAGTAGTTTTTCTGGACAGGGTTCAGGTGGGGCCAACGTCCTGACTTTC

size: NA
V: TRBV19
D: NA
J: TRBJ1-1
CDR3: CASSIQGRNTEAFF
DNA: TGTGCCAGTAGTATACAGGGGAGGAACACTGAAGCTTTCTTT

size: NA
V: TRBV29-1
D: NA
J: TRBJ2-1
CDR3: CSAGTDNEQFF
DNA: TGCAGCGCCGGGACCGACAATGAGCAGTTCTTC

size: NA
V: TRBV7-2
D: TRBD1
J: TRBJ2-4
CDR3: CASSEYRGAKNIQYF
DNA: TGTGCCAGCAGCGAGTACAGGGGAGCCAAAAACATTCAGTACTTC

size: once
V: TRBV7-9
D: TRBD1
J: TRBJ1-1
CDR3: CASSPDRSHMNTEAFF
DNA: TGTGCCAGCAGCCCGGACAGGAGCCACATGAACACTGAAGCTTTCTTT

size: NA
V: TRBV25-1
D: TRBD1
J: TRBJ2-7
CDR3: CASSEYGTGTYEQYF
DNA: TGTGCCAGCAGTGAATACGGGACAGGGACGTACGAGCAGTACTTC

size: NA
V: TRBV6-1
D: NA
J: TRBJ2-7
CDR3: CASNRPQGVIEQYF
DNA: TGTGCCAGCAACCGGCCGCAGGGTGTTATCGAGCAGTACTTC

size: NA
V: TRBV21-1
D: NA
J: TRBJ2-2
CDR3: CASSKALGRSLRVGELFF
DNA: TGTGCCAGCAGCAAAGCGCTGGGAAGGTCCCTAAGGGTCGGGGAGCTGTTTTTT

size: NA
V: TRBV29-1
D: NA
J: TRBJ2-1
CDR3: CSVEAGVSYNEQFF
DNA: TGCAGCGTTGAAGCGGGAGTCTCCTACAATGAGCAGTTCTTC

size: few
V: TRBV19
D: TRBD2
J: TRBJ2-3
CDR3: CASSPRTSGSKDTQYF
DNA: TGTGCCAGTAGTCCCCGGACTAGCGGGAGTAAAGATACGCAGTATTTT

size: once
V: TRBV7-8
D: NA
J: TRBJ1-1
CDR3: CASSSRGLVNTEAFF
DNA: TGTGCCAGCAGCTCCCGCGGGCTGGTGAACACTGAAGCTTTCTTT

size: NA
V: TRBV5-1
D: NA
J: TRBJ2-7
CDR3: CAIRQAPYEQYF
DNA: TGCGCCATACGACAGGCTCCTTACGAGCAGTACTTC

size: NA
V: TRBV5-1
D: NA
J: TRBJ1-1
CDR3: CASSLARMNTEAFF
DNA: TGCGCCAGCAGCTTGGCCCGGATGAACACTGAAGCTTTCTTT

size: NA
V: TRBV27
D: TRBD2
J: TRBJ2-1
CDR3: CASSKSGRGSYNEQFF
DNA: TGTGCCAGCAGTAAAAGCGGGAGGGGCTCCTACAATGAGCAGTTCTTC

size: NA
V: TRBV7-2
D: NA
J: TRBJ2-1
CDR3: CASSLEGRGFSEQFF
DNA: TGTGCCAGCAGCTTAGAGGGTAGGGGGTTTTCTGAGCAGTTCTTC

size: NA
V: TRBV6-5
D: NA
J: TRBJ1-2
CDR3: CASSYSGNYGYTF
DNA: TGTGCCAGCAGTTACTCGGGGAACTATGGCTACACCTTC

size: NA
V: TRBV19
D: NA
J: TRBJ1-4
CDR3: CASSIDPDATNEKLFF
DNA: TGTGCCAGTAGTATAGATCCAGATGCAACTAATGAAAAACTGTTTTTT

size: NA
V: TRBV27
D: TRBD2
J: TRBJ2-7
CDR3: CASRPGTSGPLEQYF
DNA: TGTGCCAGCAGACCCGGGACTAGCGGACCCCTCGAGCAGTACTTC

size: NA
V: TRBV9
D: NA
J: TRBJ2-1
CDR3: CASSVGSSEYNEQFF
DNA: TGTGCCAGCAGCGTAGGGTCTAGCGAATACAATGAGCAGTTCTTC

size: NA
V: TRBV6-1
D: NA
J: TRBJ2-2
CDR3: CAIKGQENTGELFF
DNA: TGTGCCATAAAGGGGCAGGAGAACACCGGGGAGCTGTTTTTT

size: NA
V: TRBV18
D: TRBD1
J: TRBJ2-2
CDR3: CASSPLDRITGELFF
DNA: TGTGCCAGCTCACCGTTGGACAGGATCACCGGGGAGCTGTTTTTT

size: NA
V: TRBV25-1
D: NA
J: TRBJ2-5
CDR3: CASKPPGVRGGETQYF
DNA: TGTGCCAGTAAACCGCCTGGCGTCCGAGGTGGAGAGACCCAGTACTTC

size: NA
V: TRBV7-9
D: TRBD1
J: TRBJ1-3
CDR3: CASSADRGGGNTIYF
DNA: TGTGCCAGCAGCGCGGACAGGGGAGGTGGAAACACCATATATTTT

size: NA
V: TRBV5-5
D: TRBD2
J: TRBJ2-1
CDR3: CASSRLASNEQFF
DNA: TGTGCCAGCAGCCGACTAGCGAGCAATGAGCAGTTCTTC

size: NA
V: TRBV28
D: TRBD2
J: TRBJ2-7
CDR3: CASSHPTSPNEQYF
DNA: TGTGCCAGCAGTCACCCGACTAGCCCTAACGAGCAGTACTTC

size: NA
V: TRBV11-3
D: TRBD1
J: TRBJ2-6
CDR3: CASSLGQGRTGANVLTF
DNA: TGTGCCAGCAGCTTAGGACAGGGGAGGACTGGGGCCAACGTCCTGACTTTC

size: NA
V: TRBV5-4
D: TRBD2
J: TRBJ2-3
CDR3: CASSPGGRRAPDTQYF
DNA: TGTGCCAGCAGCCCGGGAGGGCGCAGGGCCCCAGATACGCAGTATTTT

size: NA
V: TRBV18
D: TRBD1
J: TRBJ2-2
CDR3: CASSPRTGTGGAGELFF
DNA: TGTGCCAGCTCACCAAGAACCGGGACAGGGGGCGCCGGGGAGCTGTTTTTT

size: once
V: TRBV5-6
D: NA
J: TRBJ2-7
CDR3: CASSLVATYEQYF
DNA: TGTGCCAGCAGCTTGGTGGCCACCTACGAGCAGTACTTC

size: NA
V: TRBV7-2
D: TRBD1
J: TRBJ1-1
CDR3: CASSLGQGNTEAFF
DNA: TGTGCCAGCAGCCTCGGACAGGGGAACACTGAAGCTTTCTTT

size: once
V: TRBV7-9
D: NA
J: TRBJ1-5
CDR3: CASSLEGGSNQPQHF
DNA: TGTGCCAGCAGCTTAGAGGGGGGTAGCAATCAGCCCCAGCATTTT

size: once
V: TRBV7-9
D: NA
J: TRBJ2-7
CDR3: CASSSTLGPSKEQYF
DNA: TGTGCCAGCAGCTCGACATTGGGACCCTCGAAAGAGCAGTACTTC

size: few
V: TRBV6-5
D: NA
J: TRBJ1-5
CDR3: CASSGGGFGQPQHF
DNA: TGTGCCAGCAGTGGGGGCGGGTTTGGTCAGCCCCAGCATTTT

size: NA
V: TRBV5-1
D: TRBD1
J: TRBJ2-3
CDR3: CASSPTGTATDTQYF
DNA: TGCGCCAGCAGCCCGACAGGGACCGCCACAGATACGCAGTATTTT

size: NA
V: TRBV6-6
D: NA
J: TRBJ1-1
CDR3: CASRDSKTVEAFF
DNA: TGTGCCAGCAGGGACTCAAAGACAGTCGAAGCTTTCTTT

size: NA
V: TRBV19
D: TRBD2
J: TRBJ2-1
CDR3: CATRAEGGLSGSSYNEQFF
DNA: TGTGCCACCCGTGCTGAGGGGGGGCTTAGCGGGAGCTCCTACAATGAGCAGTTCTTC

size: NA
V: TRBV27
D: NA
J: TRBJ1-2
CDR3: CASSLGKGDYGYTF
DNA: TGTGCCAGCAGTTTGGGGAAGGGGGATTATGGCTACACCTTC

size: NA
V: TRBV5-6
D: TRBD1
J: TRBJ2-1
CDR3: CASTSWDRGWNEQFF
DNA: TGTGCCAGCACCTCCTGGGACAGGGGATGGAATGAGCAGTTCTTC

size: NA
V: TRBV6-5
D: NA
J: TRBJ1-5
CDR3: CASSTVNQPQHF
DNA: TGTGCCAGCAGTACAGTAAATCAGCCCCAGCATTTT

size: NA
V: TRBV14
D: NA
J: TRBJ2-3
CDR3: CASSPLRLGGYTQYF
DNA: TGTGCCAGCAGCCCTCTGCGACTAGGAGGGTATACGCAGTATTTT

size: NA
V: TRBV5-6
D: TRBD1
J: TRBJ1-2
CDR3: CASSRQGVRGYTF
DNA: TGTGCCAGCAGCCGACAGGGGGTTCGTGGCTACACCTTC

size: NA
V: TRBV25-1
D: TRBD2
J: TRBJ2-2
CDR3: CASSPGLAPITGELFF
DNA: TGTGCCAGCAGCCCCGGACTAGCCCCGATCACCGGGGAGCTGTTTTTT

size: NA
V: TRBV19
D: TRBD1
J: TRBJ2-6
CDR3: CASKGTDPGANVLTF
DNA: TGTGCCAGCAAGGGGACAGATCCTGGGGCCAACGTCCTGACTTTC

size: once
V: TRBV27
D: NA
J: TRBJ2-5
CDR3: CASSSAGQGGSETQYF
DNA: TGTGCCAGCAGTTCGGCGGGGCAGGGGGGTTCCGAGACCCAGTACTTC

size: NA
V: TRBV27
D: NA
J: TRBJ1-5
CDR3: CASRFGGASNQPQHF
DNA: TGTGCCAGCAGGTTTGGTGGGGCCAGCAATCAGCCCCAGCATTTT

size: NA
V: TRBV5-6
D: NA
J: TRBJ1-1
CDR3: CASNPRRIMNTEAFF
DNA: TGTGCCAGCAACCCCAGGAGGATAATGAACACTGAAGCTTTCTTT

size: NA
V: TRBV10-3
D: TRBD2
J: TRBJ2-7
CDR3: CAISGASGSNEQYF
DNA: TGTGCCATCAGTGGGGCTAGCGGGAGTAACGAGCAGTACTTC

size: NA
V: TRBV19
D: NA
J: TRBJ2-1
CDR3: CASSMGYRALTQNNEQFF
DNA: TGTGCCAGTAGTATGGGGTACAGGGCCCTCACCCAGAACAATGAGCAGTTCTTC

size: NA
V: TRBV13
D: NA
J: TRBJ2-1
CDR3: CASSLVGNEQFF
DNA: TGTGCCAGCAGCTTAGTTGGGAATGAGCAGTTCTTC